Many counts were recorded for the clone carrying this T cell receptor beta chain. The data were taken from a study of Graves' ophthalmopathy and Graves' hyperthyroidism. The TCR beta CDR3 regions underwent amplification from RNA transcripts. First-round RT-PCR with HTBI primers preceded a second-round multiplex PCR. TCRdb re-called the multiplex PCR reads with MiXCR, one entry per CDR3 protein. In the table there are 210,000 or so distinct CDR3 sequences, approximately 28% of which are singletons. Germline CDR1 and CDR2: MNHEY and SVGEGT. Trimming took off 0 bases at V and 1 base at J, with 15 bases between the two ends. This CDR3 is built from 17 residues.

Sequencing was performed on peripheral blood. J is TRBJ1-1 and V is TRBV6-2 or TRBV6-3; D is undetermined. This TCR was sampled from a man over 45 with Graves' ophthalmopathy. Written as DNA, the CDR3 is TGTGCCAGCAGTTACTCACCTCAATTATGGGGGAACACTGAAGCTTTCTTT. Amino acids: CASSYSPQLWGNTEAFF.